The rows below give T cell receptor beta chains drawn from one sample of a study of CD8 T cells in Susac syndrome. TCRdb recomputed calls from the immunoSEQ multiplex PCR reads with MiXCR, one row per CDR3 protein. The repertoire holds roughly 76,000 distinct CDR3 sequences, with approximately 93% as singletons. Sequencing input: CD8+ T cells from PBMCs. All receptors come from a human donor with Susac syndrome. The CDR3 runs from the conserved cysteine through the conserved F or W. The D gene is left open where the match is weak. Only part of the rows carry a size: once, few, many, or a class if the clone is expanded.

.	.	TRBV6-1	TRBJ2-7	CASSETGYYEQYF	TGTGCCAGCAGCGAGACAGGCTACTACGAGCAGTACTTC
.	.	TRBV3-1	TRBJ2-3	CASSQELRRTDTQYF	TGTGCCAGCAGCCAAGAGTTACGGAGAACAGATACGCAGTATTTT
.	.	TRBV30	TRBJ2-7	CAWEDTYEQYF	TGTGCCTGGGAGGACACCTACGAGCAGTACTTC
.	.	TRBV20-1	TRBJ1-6	CSARDMESLNSPLHF	TGCAGTGCTAGAGATATGGAGTCTCTCAATTCACCCCTCCACTTT
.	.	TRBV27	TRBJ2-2	CASSLLAGELFF	TGTGCCAGCAGTTTATTGGCCGGGGAGCTGTTTTTT
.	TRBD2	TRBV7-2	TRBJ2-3	CASRRTSGSRTDTQYF	TGTGCCAGCAGACGGACTAGCGGGAGTAGAACAGATACGCAGTATTTT
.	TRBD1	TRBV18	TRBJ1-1	CASSLLQGARTKAFF	TGTGCCAGCTCACTATTACAGGGGGCGCGCACTAAAGCTTTCTTT
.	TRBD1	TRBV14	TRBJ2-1	CASSLGTGGTEQFF	TGTGCCAGCAGCCTCGGGACAGGGGGGACCGAGCAGTTCTTC
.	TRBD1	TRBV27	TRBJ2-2	CASSIGQGSGELFF	TGTGCCAGCAGTATAGGACAGGGCTCCGGGGAGCTGTTTTTT
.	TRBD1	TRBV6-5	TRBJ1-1	CASSPDRGSTEAFF	TGTGCCAGCAGTCCGGACAGGGGGAGCACTGAAGCTTTCTTT
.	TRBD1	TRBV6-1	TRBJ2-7	CASNPWQGAAHEQYF	TGTGCCAGCAACCCTTGGCAGGGGGCTGCCCACGAGCAGTACTTC
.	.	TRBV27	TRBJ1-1	CASGLRGTNTEAFF	TGTGCCAGCGGTCTTCGGGGGACGAACACTGAAGCTTTCTTT
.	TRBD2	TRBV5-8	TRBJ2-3	CASSFLAGGADTQYF	TGTGCCAGCAGCTTTCTAGCGGGAGGGGCAGATACGCAGTATTTT
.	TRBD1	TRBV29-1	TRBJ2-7	CSAGRGQNSYEQYF	TGCAGCGCGGGTCGGGGACAGAACTCCTACGAGCAGTACTTC
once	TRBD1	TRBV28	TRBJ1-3	CASNNRGAGGNTIYF	TGTGCCAGCAACAACAGGGGCGCCGGGGGAAACACCATATATTTT
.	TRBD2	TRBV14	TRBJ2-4	CASSLTSGRARGIQYF	TGTGCCAGCAGCCTAACTAGCGGGAGGGCTAGGGGCATTCAGTACTTC
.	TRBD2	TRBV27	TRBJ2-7	CASSLSGGLIREQYF	TGTGCCAGCAGTCTCTCGGGGGGTCTTATACGCGAGCAGTACTTC
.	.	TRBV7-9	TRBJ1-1	CASSDIGFLNTEAFF	TGTGCCAGCTCTGACATTGGGTTCCTGAACACTGAAGCTTTCTTT
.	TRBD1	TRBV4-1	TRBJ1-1	CASSQGTGYDTEAFF	TGCGCCAGCAGCCAAGGGACAGGGTACGACACTGAAGCTTTCTTT
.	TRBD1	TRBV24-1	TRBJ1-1	CATSGGDSNTEAFF	TGTGCCACCTCAGGGGGCGATTCGAACACTGAAGCTTTCTTT
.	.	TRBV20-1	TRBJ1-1	CSARDGGTEAFF	TGCAGTGCTAGAGATGGGGGCACTGAAGCTTTCTTT
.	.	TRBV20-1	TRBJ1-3	CSALRGGDSGNTIYF	TGCAGTGCTCTTCGGGGAGGGGACTCTGGAAACACCATATATTTT
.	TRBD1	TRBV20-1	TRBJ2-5	CSATGQYQETQYF	TGCAGTGCTACGGGACAGTACCAAGAGACCCAGTACTTC
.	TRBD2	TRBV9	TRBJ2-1	CASSVSTGTSFEQFF	TGTGCCAGCAGCGTTTCGACCGGGACTAGTTTTGAGCAGTTCTTC
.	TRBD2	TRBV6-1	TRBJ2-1	CASSRTSGGRVTYNEQFF	TGTGCCAGCAGTCGGACTAGCGGGGGAAGGGTGACCTACAATGAGCAGTTCTTC
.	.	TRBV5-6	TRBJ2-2	CASSYHEGGRNTGELFF	TGTGCCAGCAGCTACCACGAGGGGGGGCGGAACACCGGGGAGCTGTTTTTT
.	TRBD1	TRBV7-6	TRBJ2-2	CASSLRGQDTGELFF	TGTGCCAGCAGCTTAAGGGGACAGGACACCGGGGAGCTGTTTTTT
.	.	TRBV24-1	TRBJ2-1	CATSDSSYNEQFF	TGTGCCACCAGTGATTCGTCCTACAATGAGCAGTTCTTC
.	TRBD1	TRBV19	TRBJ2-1	CASSFSLPGQGYNEQFF	TGTGCCAGTAGTTTCTCATTACCGGGACAGGGGTACAATGAGCAGTTCTTC
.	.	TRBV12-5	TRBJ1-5	CASGPQNRVSNQPQHF	TGTGCTAGTGGTCCCCAGAACAGGGTTAGCAATCAGCCCCAGCATTTT
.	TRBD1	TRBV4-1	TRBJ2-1	CASSWGQYNEQFF	TGCGCCAGCAGCTGGGGACAGTACAATGAGCAGTTCTTC
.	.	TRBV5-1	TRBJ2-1	CASSPRGANNEQFF	TGCGCCAGCAGCCCTAGGGGCGCGAACAATGAGCAGTTCTTC
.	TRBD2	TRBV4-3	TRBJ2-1	CASSPRTSGDYNEQFF	TGCGCCAGCAGCCCGCGGACTAGCGGGGATTACAATGAGCAGTTCTTC
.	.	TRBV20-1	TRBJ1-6	CSARDRTTNSPLHF	TGCAGTGCTAGAGACCGGACCACTAATTCACCCCTCCACTTT
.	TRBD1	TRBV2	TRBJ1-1	CATGTGRWTEAFF	TGTGCCACCGGGACAGGGCGATGGACTGAAGCTTTCTTT
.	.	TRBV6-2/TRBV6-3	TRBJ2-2	CASSYRDTGELFF	TGTGCCAGCAGTTACAGGGACACCGGGGAGCTGTTTTTT
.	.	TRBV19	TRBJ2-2	CASSIAGGRRSGELFF	TGTGCCAGTAGTATCGCCGGAGGCCGGCGCAGCGGGGAGCTGTTTTTT
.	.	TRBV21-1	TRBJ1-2	CASSTGAPYYGYTF	TGTGCCAGCTCTACAGGGGCCCCTTACTATGGCTACACCTTC
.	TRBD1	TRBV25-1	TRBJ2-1	CASSEDRVGNEQFF	TGTGCCAGCAGTGAAGACAGGGTGGGCAATGAGCAGTTCTTC
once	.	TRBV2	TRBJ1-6	CASSADSYNSPLHF	TGTGCCAGCAGTGCTGACTCCTATAATTCACCCCTCCACTTT
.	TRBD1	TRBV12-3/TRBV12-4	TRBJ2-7	CASSLRQGDYEQYF	TGTGCCAGCAGTTTAAGACAGGGTGACTACGAGCAGTACTTC
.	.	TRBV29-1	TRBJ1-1	CSADGGLFPEAFF	TGCAGCGCCGACGGGGGACTCTTTCCTGAAGCTTTCTTT
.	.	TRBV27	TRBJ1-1	CASSFEGVASILFF	TGTGCCAGCAGTTTTGAGGGAGTAGCTTCGATCCTTTTCTTT
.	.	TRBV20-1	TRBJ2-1	CSAYTGTFSYNEQFF	TGCAGTGCTTATACCGGGACTTTCTCCTACAATGAGCAGTTCTTC
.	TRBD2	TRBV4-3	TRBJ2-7	CASSRVWSGGQPYEQYF	TGCGCCAGCAGTCGGGTGTGGTCGGGAGGGCAGCCCTACGAGCAGTACTTC
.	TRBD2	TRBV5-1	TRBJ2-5	CASSTAGTKETQYF	TGCGCCAGCAGCACTGCCGGGACTAAAGAGACCCAGTACTTC
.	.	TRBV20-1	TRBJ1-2	CSARGLGTFYGYTF	TGCAGTGCTAGGGGCTTAGGGACCTTCTATGGCTACACCTTC
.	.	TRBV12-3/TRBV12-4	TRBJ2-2	CASSVSPNPGTGELFF	TGTGCCAGCAGTGTGAGCCCCAACCCCGGCACCGGGGAGCTGTTTTTT
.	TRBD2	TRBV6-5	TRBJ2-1	CASNHGGNNEQFF	TGTGCCAGCAACCACGGGGGGAACAATGAGCAGTTCTTC
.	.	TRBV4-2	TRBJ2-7	CASSHRGLFDEQYF	TGTGCCAGCAGCCACCGAGGCCTTTTCGACGAGCAGTACTTC
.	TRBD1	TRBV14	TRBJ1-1	CASSQPGTGNMNTEAFF	TGTGCCAGCAGCCAACCCGGGACAGGGAACATGAACACTGAAGCTTTCTTT
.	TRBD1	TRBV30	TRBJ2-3	CAWAPRTGWQYF	TGTGCCTGGGCCCCCCGGACAGGGTGGCAGTATTTT
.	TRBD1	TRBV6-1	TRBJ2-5	CASTRGKTGNQETQYF	TGTGCCAGCACCAGAGGGAAGACAGGGAACCAAGAGACCCAGTACTTC
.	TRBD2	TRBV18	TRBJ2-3	CASSIAGASDTQYF	TGTGCCAGCTCTATAGCGGGAGCATCCGATACGCAGTATTTT
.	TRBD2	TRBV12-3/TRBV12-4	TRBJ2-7	CASSSRGLAIYEQYF	TGTGCCAGCAGTTCCCGGGGACTAGCGATTTACGAGCAGTACTTC